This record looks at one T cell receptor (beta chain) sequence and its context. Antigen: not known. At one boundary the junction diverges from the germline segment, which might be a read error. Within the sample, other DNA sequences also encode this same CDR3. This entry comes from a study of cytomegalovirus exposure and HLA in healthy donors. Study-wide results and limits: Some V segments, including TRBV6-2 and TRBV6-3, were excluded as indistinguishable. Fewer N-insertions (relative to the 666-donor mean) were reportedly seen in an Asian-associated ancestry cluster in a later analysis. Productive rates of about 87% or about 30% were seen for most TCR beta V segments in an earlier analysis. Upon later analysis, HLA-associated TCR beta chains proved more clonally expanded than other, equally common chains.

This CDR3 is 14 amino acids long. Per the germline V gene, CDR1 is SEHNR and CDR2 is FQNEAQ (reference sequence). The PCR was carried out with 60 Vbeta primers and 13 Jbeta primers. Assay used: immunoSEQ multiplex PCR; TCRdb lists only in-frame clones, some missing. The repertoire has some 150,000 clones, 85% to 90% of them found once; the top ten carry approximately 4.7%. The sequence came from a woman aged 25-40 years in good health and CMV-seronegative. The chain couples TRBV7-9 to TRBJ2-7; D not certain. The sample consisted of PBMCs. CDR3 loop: CASSLDRTSYEQYF. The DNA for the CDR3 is TGTGCCAGCAGCTTAGACAGAACCTCCTACGAGCAGTACTTT. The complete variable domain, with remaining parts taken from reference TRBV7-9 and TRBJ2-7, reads DTGVSQNPRHKITKRGQNVTFRCDPISEHNRLYWYRQTLGQGPEFLTYFQNEAQLEKSRLLSDRFSAERPKGSFSTLEIQRTEQGDSAMYLCASSLDRTSYEQYFGPGTRLTVT.